By frequency in the sample, the clone carrying this T cell receptor (beta chain) is medium-sized. The target antigen is unknown. This entry belongs to a study of CD8+ T cells in alopecia areata. Study in general: Each day, treated patients took oral tofacitinib twice, at 5 to 10 mg per dose. General study results and limits: While tofacitinib was given, many expanded lesional clones persisted in scalp and blood.

Regarding treatment: oral pan-JAK inhibitor, 5-10 mg twice daily. Individuals with alopecia areata gave both lesional scalp punch biopsies and peripheral blood for collection. Reverse transcribed after extraction, RNA yielded cDNA as the sequencing template. The repertoire was sequenced with immunoSEQ multiplex PCR; TCRdb's copy has only in-frame clones and lacks some. In the table there are 150,000 to 200,000 clones, about three fifths of which are singletons. Germline V gene sequence: CDR1 GTSNPN, CDR2 SVGIG (reference sequence). This CDR3 region has 13 residues. Trimming cost V 1 base and J 9 bases, with 13 bases left between them.

The sample was CD4+ T cells sorted from blood, taken between weeks 49 and 50, from a patient treated with tofacitinib. This clonotype was obtained from a human donor with alopecia areata. The V gene is TRBV30, the J gene TRBJ2-4; D perhaps matches TRBD1 (7 bases). This CDR3 reads CAWSEGARGIQYF. The CDR3 nucleotides read TGTGCCTGGAGTGAGGGGGCGCGGGGCATTCAGTACTTC.